The clone carrying this TCR beta chain was seen once. TCRdb keeps only in-frame clones here, not all; method: immunoSEQ multiplex PCR. Of approximately 110,000 clones listed, around 88% are singletons. The data were obtained in a study of T cell responses to AZD1222 COVID-19 vaccine. There are 12 residues in the CDR3. With 11 bases clipped from V and 3 bases from J, the junction kept 3 bases outside the gene matches. Per germline, CDR1 SEHNR and CDR2 FQNEAQ (reference sequence). This specimen was peripheral blood, taken on day 0 of AZD1222 vaccination. This rearrangement joins TRBV7-9 to TRBJ2-7; 11 positions match TRBD1. The clonotype was recovered from an adult in good health. CDR3 loop: CAAGTGGYEQYF. As DNA, the CDR3 is TGTGCCGCAGGGACAGGGGGCTACGAGCAGTACTTC.